One sample yielded the 20 T cell receptor beta chains listed below, sequenced in a study of blood T cell repertoires in COVID-19. Using immunoSEQ multiplex PCR, the repertoire was profiled, and TCRdb retains in-frame clones only, with some absent. The sample carries roughly 110,000 clones, approximately 88% recorded once. Sequenced: peripheral blood. These receptors were taken from a man in his fifties with active or convalescent COVID-19.

The chain is built from TRBV2 and TRBJ2-1; 9 positions match TRBD1. CDR3 length equals 15 residues. J gave up 4 bases and V 4 bases, and 5 bases lay outside the gene matches. The V gene's germline CDR1 is SNHLY and CDR2 FYNNEI. The CDR3 loop reads CASSATGGGYNEQFF. CDR3 sequence (DNA): TGTGCCAGCAGTGCGACAGGGGGTGGATACAATGAGCAGTTCTTC.

This chain uses TRBV3-1 (or the pseudogene TRBV3-2) with TRBJ1-2, with D unclear. The V gene lost 0 bases and the J gene lost 2 bases, with 7 bases spanning the gap. Germline-derived CDR1 and CDR2 are LGHDT and YNNKEL (reference sequence). The CDR3 has 14 amino acids. CDR3 DNA: TGTGCCAGCAGCCAAGAGCCACAGAACTATGGCTACACCTTC. Its translation is CASSQEPQNYGYTF.

This clone was observed a few times. The identical CDR3 is also encoded by other nucleotide sequences in the sample. The rearrangement links TRBV19 to TRBJ1-1; no clear D. The V gene lost 0 bases and the J gene lost 0 bases, with 8 bases spanning the gap. Germline lookup yields CDR1 LNHDA and CDR2 SQIVND (reference sequence). The CDR3 contains 15 residues. CDR3 in amino acids: CASSIEGTMNTEAFF. The CDR3, as DNA: TGTGCCAGTAGTATAGAGGGCACCATGAACACTGAAGCTTTCTTT.

This sequence joins TRBV9 and TRBJ2-5; 8 bases align to TRBD1. V gave up 4 bases and J gave up 2 bases; unmatched junction bases: 7. The length of the CDR3 is 15 residues. Germline-derived CDR1 and CDR2 are SGDLS and YYNGEE. The CDR3 region is CASSKKTGEQETQYF. CDR3 in DNA: TGTGCCAGCAGCAAAAAGACAGGGGAACAAGAGACCCAGTACTTC.

The gene calls are TRBV28 and TRBJ2-1; TRBD2 agrees at 11 bases. J gave up 7 bases and V 8 bases, and 13 bases lay outside the gene matches. Per the germline V gene, CDR1 is MDHEN and CDR2 is SYDVKM. The CDR3 covers 16 residues. The CDR3 DNA follows: TGTGCCAGCGGTCGACCAACTAGCGGGAGACATAATGAGCAGTTCTTC. Translated, it gives CASGRPTSGRHNEQFF.

The gene calls are TRBV29-1 and TRBJ2-7, with 14 bases matching TRBD2. This CDR3 is 18 amino acids long. CDR1 SQVTM and CDR2 ANQGSEA come from the germline V gene. After removal of 4 bases from V and 0 bases from J, the junction contained 11 bases not matched to a gene. CDR3 sequence reads: CSVGETSGRGIISYEQYF. CDR3 sequence (DNA): TGCAGCGTTGGTGAGACTAGCGGGAGGGGAATAATCTCCTACGAGCAGTACTTC.

The chain employs TRBV18 and TRBJ2-2, with 11 bases lining up with TRBD2. The CDR3 is 15 amino acids. Trimming took 6 bases from V and 4 from J; bases not matched to a gene: 4. The germline V gene encodes CDR1 KGHSH and CDR2 LQKENI. The CDR3 bases are TGTGCCAGCTCGCTGACTAGCGGGGCCACCGGGGAGCTGTTTTTT. Its translation is CASSLTSGATGELFF.

V and J are TRBV6-1 and TRBJ2-2; tentatively, D is TRBD1 (6 bases). This CDR3 comprises 13 residues. V was trimmed by 3 bases and J by 6 bases, leaving 8 bases between them. Per the germline V gene, CDR1 is MNHNS and CDR2 is SASEGT. CDR3 amino acids: CASSDNRAGELFF. CDR3 bases: TGTGCCAGCAGTGATAACAGGGCCGGGGAGCTGTTTTTT.

This rearrangement joins TRBV9 to TRBJ1-3; D is perhaps TRBD1 (5 bases). V lost 0 bases and J 0 bases, leaving 13 bases between the germline ends. Germline V lookup: CDR1 SGDLS, CDR2 YYNGEE. There are 17 residues in the CDR3. This CDR3 reads CASSVAQGGRSGNTIYF. Here the CDR3 DNA reads TGTGCCAGCAGCGTAGCTCAGGGAGGTCGCTCTGGAAACACCATATATTTT.

A single count supports this clone. V is TRBV27 and J is TRBJ1-2; 10 nucleotides align to TRBD1. This CDR3 has 17 residues. Germline V CDR1 and CDR2: MNHEY, SMNVEV (reference sequence). The V segment lost 5 bases and the J segment 0 bases; nucleotides outside the gene matches: 9. The CDR3 here is CASSLPGQGTTNYGYTF. Here the CDR3 DNA reads TGTGCCAGCAGTCTTCCGGGACAGGGGACCACTAACTATGGCTACACCTTC.

CDR3 sequence reads: CASSYSRGIGLYTF. The DNA for the CDR3 is TGTGCCAGCAGTTACTCACGAGGGATCGGGCTCTACACCTTC. This sequence joins TRBV6-2 or TRBV6-3 and TRBJ1-2; no definite D call. Germline V gene sequence: CDR1 MNHEY, CDR2 SVGEGT. V shed 0 bases and J shed 10 bases, with 15 bases lying between them. The length of the CDR3 is 14 residues.

This clone was detected once. This rearrangement joins TRBV28 to TRBJ2-3; 14 bases are shared with TRBD2. Germline CDR1 reads MDHEN; CDR2 reads SYDVKM. V dropped 2 bases and J dropped 6; count of bases not matched to a gene: 7. The CDR3 sequence is 17 residues long. This CDR3 reads CASSLRLAGGPKDTQYF. The DNA of the CDR3 is TGTGCCAGCAGTTTACGACTAGCGGGAGGGCCAAAGGATACGCAGTATTTT. The full variable domain, completed using reference TRBV28 and TRBJ2-3, is DVKVTQSSRYLVKRTGEKVFLECVQDMDHENMFWYRQDPGLGLRLIYFSYDVKMKEKGDIPEGYSVSREKKERFSLILESASTNQTSMYLCASSLRLAGGPKDTQYFGPGTRLTVL.

The J gene is TRBJ1-2, the V gene TRBV5-6; D is undetermined. Germline CDR1 reads SGHDT; CDR2 reads YYEEEE. This CDR3 is 15 amino acids long. Trimming removed 6 bases at V and 3 bases at J, with 18 bases between. The CDR3 nucleotides read TGTGCCAGCACCCGCTTAGATGGTTTGGACTATGGCTACACCTTC. This encodes CASTRLDGLDYGYTF.

This clone occurred once. The DNA for the CDR3 is TGTGCCAGTCGGATCACAGGTCGGCAAGGAGACACCGGGGAGCTGTTTTTT. This encodes CASRITGRQGDTGELFF. The chain has TRBV3-1 (or the pseudogene TRBV3-2) and TRBJ2-2; TRBD1 is a possible D gene (5 bases). V lost 9 bases and J lost 3, with 23 bases in between. The CDR3 has 17 residues. CDR1 is LGHDT and CDR2 is YNNKEL in the germline V gene (reference sequence).

V is TRBV2 and J is TRBJ1-2; perhaps TRBD1 as D (5 bases). Trimming removed 4 bases at V and 2 bases at J, with 14 bases between. The germline V gene encodes CDR1 SNHLY and CDR2 FYNNEI. This CDR3 spans 15 amino acids. In DNA, the CDR3 is TGTGCCAGCAGTGGACGCCAGGGTATGAACTATGGCTACACCTTC. It codes for CASSGRQGMNYGYTF.

This chain connects TRBV6-2 or TRBV6-3 to TRBJ1-1; tentatively, D is TRBD1 (5 bases). The V end was cut by 2 bases, the J end by 7 bases, with 11 bases between. This CDR3 region has 13 residues. Germline CDR1 and CDR2: MNHEY and SVGEGT. The DNA of the CDR3 is TGTGCCAGCAGTTACAGGGGCGACTTTGAAGCTTTCTTT. It specifies CASSYRGDFEAFF.

V and J are TRBV2 and TRBJ1-1; D is ambiguous. Germline V lookup: CDR1 SNHLY, CDR2 FYNNEI. This CDR3 has 14 amino acids. With 2 bases removed from V and 9 bases from J, the gap between germline ends came to 16 bases. The chain's CDR3 is CASSEQIGLKKAFF. CDR3 DNA: TGTGCCAGCAGTGAACAGATAGGACTGAAGAAAGCTTTCTTT.

This clone was recorded only once. The chain carries TRBV24-1 and TRBJ2-2; 12 bases agree with TRBD1. The germline V gene encodes CDR1 KGHDR and CDR2 SFDVKD. Losses at the gene ends were 7 bases for V and 7 bases for J; bases not matched to a gene: 3. The CDR3 runs to 14 residues. In nucleotides, the CDR3 is TGTGCCACCAGGGGGACAGGGGGCGGCGGGGAGCTGTTTTTT. Translating it yields CATRGTGGGGELFF.

This chain links TRBV5-1 with TRBJ1-2; 7 nucleotides align to TRBD1. The CDR3 has 13 amino acids. V was pared by 2 bases and J by 4 bases, with 2 bases of the junction left unmatched. Looked up from germline, CDR1 is SGHRS and CDR2 is YFSETQ. The CDR3 DNA follows: TGCGCCAGCAGCTTTAGACAGGGCTATGGCTACACCTTC. Protein sequence: CASSFRQGYGYTF.

V is TRBV3-1 (or the pseudogene TRBV3-2) and J is TRBJ2-1; 13 bases line up with TRBD2. Germline V gene data show CDR1 as LGHDT and CDR2 as YNNKEL (reference sequence). The trim removed 4 bases at V and 7 bases at J, leaving 7 bases unmatched. The CDR3 is made up of 16 amino acids. The CDR3 DNA follows: TGTGCCAGCAGCCGAACCGGGACTAGCGGGATGAATGAGCAGTTCTTC. Protein: CASSRTGTSGMNEQFF.